This TCR beta chain comes out of a study of blood T cell repertoires in COVID-19. Clones were sequenced by immunoSEQ multiplex PCR, and TCRdb holds only the in-frame ones, with some missing. The table shows under 300,000 clones, with approximately 85% occurring only once. Germline V gene sequence: CDR1 SGHAT, CDR2 FQDESV (reference sequence). The CDR3 is made up of 13 amino acids. Trimming stripped 5 bases from V and 5 bases from J, with 12 bases between. The chain joins TRBV11-1 to TRBJ2-5; D perhaps matches TRBD1 (5 bases). Material: peripheral blood. The clonotype comes from a woman in her 70s with acute or convalescent COVID-19. The CDR3 loop reads CASSLGRVETQYF. In DNA, the CDR3 is TGTGCCAGCAGCCTGGGCAGGGTGGAGACCCAGTACTTC.